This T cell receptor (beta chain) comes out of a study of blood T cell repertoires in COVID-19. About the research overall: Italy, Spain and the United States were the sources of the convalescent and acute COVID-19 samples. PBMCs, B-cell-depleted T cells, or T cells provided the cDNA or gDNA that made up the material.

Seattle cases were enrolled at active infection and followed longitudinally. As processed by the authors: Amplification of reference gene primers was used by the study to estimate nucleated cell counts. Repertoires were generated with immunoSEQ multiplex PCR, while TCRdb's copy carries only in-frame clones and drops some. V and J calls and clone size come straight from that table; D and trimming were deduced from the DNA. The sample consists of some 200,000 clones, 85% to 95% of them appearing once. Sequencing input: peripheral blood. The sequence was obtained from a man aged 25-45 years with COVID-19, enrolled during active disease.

The CDR3 region is CASSDSGSGSYNSPLHF. The DNA of the CDR3 is TGTGCCAGCAGTGATTCCGGATCGGGCTCCTATAATTCACCCCTCCACTTT. The rearrangement links TRBV25-1 to TRBJ1-6, with no clear D. The CDR3 length is 17 residues. V was shortened by 3 bases and J by 0 bases, with 12 bases between the two germline ends. Germline V gene lookup returns CDR1 MGHDK and CDR2 SYGVNS.